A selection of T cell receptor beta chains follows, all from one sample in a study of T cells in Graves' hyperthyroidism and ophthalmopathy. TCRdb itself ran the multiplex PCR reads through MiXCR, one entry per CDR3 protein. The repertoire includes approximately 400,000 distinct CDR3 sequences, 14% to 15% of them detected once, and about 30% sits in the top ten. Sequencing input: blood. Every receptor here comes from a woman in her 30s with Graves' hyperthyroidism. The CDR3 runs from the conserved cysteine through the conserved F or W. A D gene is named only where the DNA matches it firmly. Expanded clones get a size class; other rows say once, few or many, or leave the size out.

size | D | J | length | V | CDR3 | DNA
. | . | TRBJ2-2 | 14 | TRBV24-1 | CATSGGKVTGELFF | TGTGCCACCAGTGGGGGCAAGGTCACCGGGGAGCTGTTTTTT
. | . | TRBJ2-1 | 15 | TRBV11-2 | CASSFGSQVDNEQFF | TGTGCCAGCAGCTTCGGCAGCCAAGTTGACAATGAGCAGTTCTTC
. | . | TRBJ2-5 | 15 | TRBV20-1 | CSARPRTGRGETQYF | TGCAGTGCTAGACCCCGGACAGGGAGGGGAGAGACCCAGTACTTC
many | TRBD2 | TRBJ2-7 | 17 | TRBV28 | CASSPLGIAGHSYEQYF | TGTGCCAGCAGTCCCTTGGGGATAGCGGGTCACTCCTACGAGCAGTACTTC
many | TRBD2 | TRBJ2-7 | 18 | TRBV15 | CATSRVLAGGPLVYEQYF | TGTGCCACCAGCAGAGTCCTAGCGGGAGGGCCGTTAGTCTACGAGCAGTACTTC
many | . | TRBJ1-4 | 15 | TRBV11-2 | CASSLITGGGGKLFF | TGTGCCAGCAGCTTAATTACGGGCGGGGGAGGGAAACTGTTTTTT
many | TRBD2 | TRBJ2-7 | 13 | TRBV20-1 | CSARTSASYEQYF | TGCAGTGCTAGGACTAGCGCCTCCTACGAGCAGTACTTC
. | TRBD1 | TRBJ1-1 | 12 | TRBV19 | CASNTGVTEAFF | TGTGCCAGTAATACAGGGGTGACTGAAGCTTTCTTT
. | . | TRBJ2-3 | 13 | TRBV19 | CAVRQQGTDTQYF | TGTGCCGTAAGACAGCAAGGCACAGATACGCAGTATTTT
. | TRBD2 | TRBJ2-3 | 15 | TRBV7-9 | CASSTLAGGTDTQYF | TGTGCCAGCAGCACCTTAGCGGGAGGCACAGATACGCAGTATTTT
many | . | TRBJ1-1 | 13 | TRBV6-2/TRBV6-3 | CASSYAENTEAFF | TGTGCCAGCAGTTACGCAGAGAACACTGAAGCTTTCTTT
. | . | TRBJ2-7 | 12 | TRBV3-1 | CASSRRPNEQYF | TGTGCCAGCAGCAGACGGCCCAACGAGCAGTACTTC
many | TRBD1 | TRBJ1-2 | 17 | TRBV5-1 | CASSPGGAGATSSGYTF | TGCGCCAGCAGCCCAGGGGGCGCAGGGGCGACGTCGAGCGGCTACACCTTC
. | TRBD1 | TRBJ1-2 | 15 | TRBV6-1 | CASKETGTSLYGYTF | TGTGCCAGCAAAGAGACAGGGACTTCGCTATATGGCTACACCTTC
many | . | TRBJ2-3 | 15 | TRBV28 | CASSLSQGPSDTQYF | TGTGCCAGCAGTTTGTCTCAGGGGCCTTCAGATACGCAGTATTTT
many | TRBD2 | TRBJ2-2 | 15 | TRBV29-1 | CSVEELAGGTGELFF | TGCAGCGTTGAGGAGCTAGCGGGTGGCACCGGGGAGCTGTTTTTT
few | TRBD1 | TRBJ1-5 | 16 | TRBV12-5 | CASRTSTGKTNQPQHF | TGTGCTAGTAGAACCTCGACAGGGAAGACCAATCAGCCCCAGCATTTT
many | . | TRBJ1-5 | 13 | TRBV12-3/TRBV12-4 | CASSSTSNQPQHF | TGTGCCAGCAGTTCCACTAGCAATCAGCCCCAGCATTTT
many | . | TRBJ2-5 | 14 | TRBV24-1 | CATSAGSWRETQYF | TGTGCCACCAGTGCGGGGTCCTGGAGGGAGACCCAGTACTTC
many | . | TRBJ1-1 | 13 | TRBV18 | CASSPGANTEAFF | TGTGCCAGCTCACCCGGGGCGAACACTGAAGCTTTCTTT
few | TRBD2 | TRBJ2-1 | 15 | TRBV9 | CASTYLAGGYNEQFF | TGTGCCAGCACCTACTTAGCGGGAGGCTACAATGAGCAGTTCTTC
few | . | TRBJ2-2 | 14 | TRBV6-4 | CASTSEANTGELFF | TGTGCCAGCACTAGCGAGGCGAACACCGGGGAGCTGTTTTTT